This T cell receptor (beta chain) was recorded in a study of CD8 T cells in ankylosing spondylitis. Germline V gene sequence: CDR1 MNHEY, CDR2 SVGEGT. V dropped 1 base and J dropped 4 bases, with 8 bases sitting between them. CDR3 length: 14 residues. Study-wide findings and caveats: Characteristic, it appeared, of ankylosing spondylitis blood was a TCR beta motif of seven or eight highly homologous variants. Matched ankylosing spondylitis synovial fluid reportedly showed significant enrichment of disease-linked clones.

With regard to this clonotype: The antigen is undetermined.

TCRdb called the 5' RACE reads again in MiXCR, with one record for every CDR3 protein. This sample has almost 400,000 distinct CDR3 sequences, with around 24% found just once. The source is a male donor with ankylosing spondylitis. Sequencing was performed on blood, either unsorted or a sorted T cell fraction (not recorded which). J is TRBJ2-1 and V is TRBV6-2 or TRBV6-3; D is unresolved. CDR3 region: CASSYYGGYNEQFF. As DNA, the CDR3 is TGTGCCAGCAGTTACTATGGCGGTTACAATGAGCAGTTCTTC.